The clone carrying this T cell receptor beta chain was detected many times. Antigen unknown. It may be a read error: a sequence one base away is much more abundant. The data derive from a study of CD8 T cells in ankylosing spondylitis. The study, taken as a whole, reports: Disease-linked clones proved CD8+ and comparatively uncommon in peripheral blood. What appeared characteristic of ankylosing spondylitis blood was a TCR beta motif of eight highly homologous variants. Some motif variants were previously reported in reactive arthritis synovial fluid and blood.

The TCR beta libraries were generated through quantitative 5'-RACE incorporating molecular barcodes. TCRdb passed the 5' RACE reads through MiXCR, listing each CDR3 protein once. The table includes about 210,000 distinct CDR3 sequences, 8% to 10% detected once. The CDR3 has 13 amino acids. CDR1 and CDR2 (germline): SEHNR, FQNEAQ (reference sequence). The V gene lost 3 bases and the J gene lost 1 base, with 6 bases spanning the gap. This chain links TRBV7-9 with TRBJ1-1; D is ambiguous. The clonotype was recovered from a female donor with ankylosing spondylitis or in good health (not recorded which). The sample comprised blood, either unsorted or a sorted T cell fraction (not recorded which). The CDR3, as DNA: TGTGCCAGCAGCTTCACAGAGAACACTGAAGCTTTCTTT. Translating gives CASSFTENTEAFF. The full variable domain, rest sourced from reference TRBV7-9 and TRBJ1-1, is DTGVSQNPRHKITKRGQNVTFRCDPISEHNRLYWYRQTLGQGPEFLTYFQNEAQLEKSRLLSDRFSAERPKGSFSTLEIQRTEQGDSAMYLCASSFTENTEAFFGQGTRLTVV.